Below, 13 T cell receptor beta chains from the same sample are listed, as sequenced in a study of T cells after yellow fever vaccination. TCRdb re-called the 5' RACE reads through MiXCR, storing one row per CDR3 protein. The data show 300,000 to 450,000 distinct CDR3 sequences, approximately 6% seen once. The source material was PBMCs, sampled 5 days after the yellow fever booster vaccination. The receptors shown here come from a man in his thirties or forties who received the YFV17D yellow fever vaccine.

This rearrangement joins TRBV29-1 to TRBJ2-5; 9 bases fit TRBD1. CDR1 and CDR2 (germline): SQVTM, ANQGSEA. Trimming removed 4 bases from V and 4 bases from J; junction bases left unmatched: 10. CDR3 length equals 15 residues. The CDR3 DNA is TGCAGCGTTGCCCCTTGGACAGGGGAGGGAGAGACCCAGTACTTC. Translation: CSVAPWTGEGETQYF.

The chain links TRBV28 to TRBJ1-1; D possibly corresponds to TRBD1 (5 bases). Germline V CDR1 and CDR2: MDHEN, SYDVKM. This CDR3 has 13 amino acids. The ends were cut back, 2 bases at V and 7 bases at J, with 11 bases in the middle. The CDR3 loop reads CASSLLGTGEAFF. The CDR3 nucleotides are TGTGCCAGCAGTTTACTGGGGACGGGTGAAGCTTTCTTT.

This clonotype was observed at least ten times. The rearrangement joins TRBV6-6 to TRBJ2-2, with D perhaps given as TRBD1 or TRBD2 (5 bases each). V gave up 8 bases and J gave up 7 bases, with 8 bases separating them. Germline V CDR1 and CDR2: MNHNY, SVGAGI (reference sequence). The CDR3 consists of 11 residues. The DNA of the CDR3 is TGTGCCAGCTGGGGGAACGGGGAGCTGTTTTTT. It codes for CASWGNGELFF.

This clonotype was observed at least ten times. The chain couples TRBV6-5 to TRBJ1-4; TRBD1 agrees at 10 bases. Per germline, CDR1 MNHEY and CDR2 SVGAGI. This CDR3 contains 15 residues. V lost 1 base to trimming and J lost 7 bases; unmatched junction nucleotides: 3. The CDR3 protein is CASSYLGQGFEKLFF. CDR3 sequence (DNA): TGTGCCAGCAGTTACTTGGGACAGGGGTTTGAAAAACTGTTTTTT.

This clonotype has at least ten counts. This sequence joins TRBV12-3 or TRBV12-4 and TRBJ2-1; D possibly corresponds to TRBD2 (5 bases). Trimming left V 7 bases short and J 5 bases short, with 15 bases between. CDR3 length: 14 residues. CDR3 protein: CASTRASRDNEQFF. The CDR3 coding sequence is TGTGCCAGCACACGGGCTAGCAGAGACAATGAGCAGTTCTTC.

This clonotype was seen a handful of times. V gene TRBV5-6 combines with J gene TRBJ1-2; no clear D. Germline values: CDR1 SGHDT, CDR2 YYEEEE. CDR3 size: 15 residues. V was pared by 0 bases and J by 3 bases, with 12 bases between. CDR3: CASSLDIGLDYGYTF. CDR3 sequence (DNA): TGTGCCAGCAGCTTGGATATAGGGCTTGACTATGGCTACACCTTC.

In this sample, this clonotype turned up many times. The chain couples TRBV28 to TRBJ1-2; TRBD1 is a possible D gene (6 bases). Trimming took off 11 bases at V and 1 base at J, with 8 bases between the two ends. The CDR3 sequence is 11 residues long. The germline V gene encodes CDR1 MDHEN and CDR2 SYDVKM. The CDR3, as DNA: TGTGCCCTAGGGGGTAACTATGGCTACACCTTC. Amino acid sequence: CALGGNYGYTF.

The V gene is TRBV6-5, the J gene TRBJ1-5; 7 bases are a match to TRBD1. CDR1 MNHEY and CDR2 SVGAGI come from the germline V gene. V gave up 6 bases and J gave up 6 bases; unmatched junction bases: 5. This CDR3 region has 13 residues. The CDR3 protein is CASSRQGAQPQHF. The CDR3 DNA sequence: TGTGCCAGCAGCCGACAGGGTGCTCAGCCCCAGCATTTT.

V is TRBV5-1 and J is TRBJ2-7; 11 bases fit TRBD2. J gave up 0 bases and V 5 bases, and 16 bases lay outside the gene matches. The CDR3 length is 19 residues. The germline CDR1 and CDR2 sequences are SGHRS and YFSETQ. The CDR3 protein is CASSPTGTSGFFNSYEQYF. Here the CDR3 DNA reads TGCGCCAGCAGTCCAACCGGGACTAGCGGATTTTTTAACTCCTACGAGCAGTACTTC.

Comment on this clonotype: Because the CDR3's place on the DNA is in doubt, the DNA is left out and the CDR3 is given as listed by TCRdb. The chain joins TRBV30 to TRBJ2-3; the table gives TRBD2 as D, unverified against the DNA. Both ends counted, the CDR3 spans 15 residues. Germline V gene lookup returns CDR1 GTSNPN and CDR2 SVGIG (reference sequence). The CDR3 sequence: CAWSVRTFGADTQYF.

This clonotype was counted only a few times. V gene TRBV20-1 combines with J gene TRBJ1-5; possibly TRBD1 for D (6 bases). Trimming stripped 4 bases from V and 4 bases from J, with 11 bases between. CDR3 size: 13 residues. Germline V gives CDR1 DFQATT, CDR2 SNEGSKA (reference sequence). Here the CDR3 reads CSATGQSNQPQHF. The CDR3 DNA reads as TGCAGTGCTACCGGACAGAGTAATCAGCCCCAGCATTTT.

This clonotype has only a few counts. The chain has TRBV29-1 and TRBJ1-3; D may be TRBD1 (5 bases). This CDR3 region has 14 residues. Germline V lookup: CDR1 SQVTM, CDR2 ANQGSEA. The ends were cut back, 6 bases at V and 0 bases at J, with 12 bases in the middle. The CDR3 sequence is CSVGTSSSGNTIYF. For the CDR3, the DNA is TGCAGCGTGGGGACCTCGAGCTCTGGAAACACCATATATTTT.

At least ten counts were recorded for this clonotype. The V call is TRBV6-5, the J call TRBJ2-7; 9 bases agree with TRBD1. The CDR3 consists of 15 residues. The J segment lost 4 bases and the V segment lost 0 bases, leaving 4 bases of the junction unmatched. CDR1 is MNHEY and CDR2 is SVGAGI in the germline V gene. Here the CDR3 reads CASSYSQGARYEQYF. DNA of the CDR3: TGTGCCAGCAGTTACTCACAGGGGGCGAGGTACGAGCAGTACTTC.